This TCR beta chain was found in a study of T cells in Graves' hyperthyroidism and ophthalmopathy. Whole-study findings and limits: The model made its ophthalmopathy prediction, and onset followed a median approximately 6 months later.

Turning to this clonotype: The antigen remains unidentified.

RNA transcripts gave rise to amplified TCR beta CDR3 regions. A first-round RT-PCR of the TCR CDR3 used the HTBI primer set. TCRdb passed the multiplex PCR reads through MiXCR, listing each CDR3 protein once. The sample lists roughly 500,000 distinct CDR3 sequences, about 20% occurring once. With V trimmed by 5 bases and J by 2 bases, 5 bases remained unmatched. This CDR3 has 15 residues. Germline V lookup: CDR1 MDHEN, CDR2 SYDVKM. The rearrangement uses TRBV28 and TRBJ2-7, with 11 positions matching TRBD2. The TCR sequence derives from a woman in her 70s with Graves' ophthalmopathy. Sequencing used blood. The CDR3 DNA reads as TGTGCCAGCAGTCCCCGTAGCGGGAGGGCCTACGAGCAGTACTTC. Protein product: CASSPRSGRAYEQYF.